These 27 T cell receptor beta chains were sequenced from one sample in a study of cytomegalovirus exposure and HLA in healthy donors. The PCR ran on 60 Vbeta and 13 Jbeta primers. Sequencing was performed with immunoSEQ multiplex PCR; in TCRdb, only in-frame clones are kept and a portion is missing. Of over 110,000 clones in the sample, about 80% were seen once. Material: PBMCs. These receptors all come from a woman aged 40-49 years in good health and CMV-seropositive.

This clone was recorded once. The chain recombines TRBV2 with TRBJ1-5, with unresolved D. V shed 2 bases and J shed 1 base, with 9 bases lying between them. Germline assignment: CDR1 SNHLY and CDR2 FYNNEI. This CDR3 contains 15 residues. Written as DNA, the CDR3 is TGTGCCAGCAGTGAATGGAGGGTAAGCAATCAGCCCCAGCATTTT. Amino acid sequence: CASSEWRVSNQPQHF. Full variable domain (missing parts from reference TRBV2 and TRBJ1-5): EPEVTQTPSHQVTQMGQEVILRCVPISNHLYFYWYRQILGQKVEFLVSFYNNEISEKSEIFDDQFSVERPDGSNFTLKIRSTKLEDSAMYFCASSEWRVSNQPQHFGDGTRLSIL.

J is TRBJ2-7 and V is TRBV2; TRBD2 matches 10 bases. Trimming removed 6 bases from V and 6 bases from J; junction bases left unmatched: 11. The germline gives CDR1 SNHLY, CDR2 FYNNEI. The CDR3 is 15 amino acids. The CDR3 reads CASRTTGTSVSEQYF. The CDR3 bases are TGTGCCAGCAGAACTACCGGGACTAGCGTTTCCGAGCAGTACTTC.

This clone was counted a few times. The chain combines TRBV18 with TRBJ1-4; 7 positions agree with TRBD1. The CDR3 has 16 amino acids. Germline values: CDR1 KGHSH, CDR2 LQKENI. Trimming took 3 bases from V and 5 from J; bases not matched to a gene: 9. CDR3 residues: CASSPNPGGRNEKLFF. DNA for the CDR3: TGTGCCAGCTCACCTAACCCAGGGGGAAGGAATGAAAAACTGTTTTTT. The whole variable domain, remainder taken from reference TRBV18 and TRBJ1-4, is NAGVMQNPRHLVRRRGQEARLRCSPMKGHSHVYWYRQLPEEGLKFMVYLQKENIIDESGMPKERFSAEFPKEGPSILRIQQVVRGDSAAYFCASSPNPGGRNEKLFFGSGTQLSVL.

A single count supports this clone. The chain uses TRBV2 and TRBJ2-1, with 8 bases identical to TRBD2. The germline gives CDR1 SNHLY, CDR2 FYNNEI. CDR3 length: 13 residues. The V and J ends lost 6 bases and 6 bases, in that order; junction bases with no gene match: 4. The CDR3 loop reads CASSSRGGNEQFF. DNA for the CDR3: TGTGCCAGCAGCTCTCGGGGGGGCAATGAGCAGTTCTTC.

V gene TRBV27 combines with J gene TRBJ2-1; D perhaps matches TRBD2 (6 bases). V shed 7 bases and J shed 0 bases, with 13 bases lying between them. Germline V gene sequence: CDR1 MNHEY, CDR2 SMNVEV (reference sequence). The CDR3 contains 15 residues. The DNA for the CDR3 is TGTGCCAGCACCTTCGGAGGGAGCTCCTACAATGAGCAGTTCTTC. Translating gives CASTFGGSSYNEQFF.

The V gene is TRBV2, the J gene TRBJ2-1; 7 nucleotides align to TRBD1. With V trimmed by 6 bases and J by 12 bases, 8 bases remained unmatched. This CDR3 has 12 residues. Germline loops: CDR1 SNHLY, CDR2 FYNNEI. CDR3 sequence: CASRNTGVGQFF. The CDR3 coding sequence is TGTGCCAGCAGAAATACAGGGGTCGGGCAGTTCTTC.

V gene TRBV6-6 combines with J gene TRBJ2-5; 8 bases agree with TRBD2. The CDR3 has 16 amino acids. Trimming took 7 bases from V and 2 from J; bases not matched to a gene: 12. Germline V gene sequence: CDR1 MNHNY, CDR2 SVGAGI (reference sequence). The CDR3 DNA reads TGTGCCAGCACCAGGGCGGGGGGAGGGGGACAAGAGACCCAGTACTTC. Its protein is CASTRAGGGGQETQYF.

CDR3 sequence: CASSIGGTGVYQPQHF. In nucleotides, the CDR3 is TGTGCCAGTAGTATAGGAGGGACAGGGGTATATCAGCCCCAGCATTTT. V and J are TRBV19 and TRBJ1-5, with TRBD1 matching 10 bases. J was trimmed by 5 bases and V by 1 base; bases with no gene match: 5. Germline V lookup: CDR1 LNHDA, CDR2 SQIVND (reference sequence). This CDR3 has 16 amino acids.

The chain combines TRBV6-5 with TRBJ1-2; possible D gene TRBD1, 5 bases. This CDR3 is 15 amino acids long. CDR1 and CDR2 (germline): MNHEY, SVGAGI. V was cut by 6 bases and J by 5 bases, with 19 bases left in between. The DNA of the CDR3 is TGTGCCAGCAGCCCTGTTGGGGGGTATTCTTATGGCTACACCTTC. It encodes CASSPVGGYSYGYTF.

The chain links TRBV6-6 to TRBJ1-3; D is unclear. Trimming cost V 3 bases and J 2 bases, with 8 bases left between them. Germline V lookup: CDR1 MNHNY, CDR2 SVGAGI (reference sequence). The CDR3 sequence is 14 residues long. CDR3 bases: TGTGCCAGCAGTTATTCGGTGGCTGGAAACACCATATATTTT. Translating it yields CASSYSVAGNTIYF.

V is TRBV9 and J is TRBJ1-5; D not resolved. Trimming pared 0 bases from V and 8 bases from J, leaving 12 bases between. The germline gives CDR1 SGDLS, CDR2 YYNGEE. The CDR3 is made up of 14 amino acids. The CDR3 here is CASSVDGYGEPQHF. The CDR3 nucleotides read TGTGCCAGCAGCGTAGATGGTTATGGAGAGCCCCAGCATTTT.

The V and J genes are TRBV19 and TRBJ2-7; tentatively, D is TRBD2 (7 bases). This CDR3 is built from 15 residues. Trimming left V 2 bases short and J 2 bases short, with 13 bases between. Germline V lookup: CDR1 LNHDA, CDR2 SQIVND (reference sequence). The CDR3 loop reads CASSIRRGATYEQYF. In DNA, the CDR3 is TGTGCCAGTAGTATACGACGGGGGGCCACCTACGAGCAGTACTTC.

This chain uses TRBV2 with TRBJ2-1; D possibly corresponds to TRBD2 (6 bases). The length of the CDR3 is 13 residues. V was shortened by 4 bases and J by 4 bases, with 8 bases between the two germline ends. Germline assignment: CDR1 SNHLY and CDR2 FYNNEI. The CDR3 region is CASSGDSYNEQFF. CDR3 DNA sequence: TGTGCCAGCAGTGGGGACTCATACAATGAGCAGTTCTTC.

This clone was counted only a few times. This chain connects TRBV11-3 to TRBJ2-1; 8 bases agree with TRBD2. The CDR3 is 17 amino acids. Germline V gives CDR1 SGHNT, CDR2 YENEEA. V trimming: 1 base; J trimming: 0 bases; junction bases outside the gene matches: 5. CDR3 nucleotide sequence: TGTGCCAGCAGCTTAGGGGTTAGCGGGGCCTCCTACAATGAGCAGTTCTTC. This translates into CASSLGVSGASYNEQFF.

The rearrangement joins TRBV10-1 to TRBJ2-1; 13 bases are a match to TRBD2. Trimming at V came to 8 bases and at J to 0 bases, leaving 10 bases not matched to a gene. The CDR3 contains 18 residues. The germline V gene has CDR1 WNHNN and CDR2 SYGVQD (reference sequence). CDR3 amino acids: CASRRTSGSLISYNEQFF. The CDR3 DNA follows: TGCGCCAGCCGTCGGACTAGCGGGAGCTTAATCTCCTACAATGAGCAGTTCTTC.

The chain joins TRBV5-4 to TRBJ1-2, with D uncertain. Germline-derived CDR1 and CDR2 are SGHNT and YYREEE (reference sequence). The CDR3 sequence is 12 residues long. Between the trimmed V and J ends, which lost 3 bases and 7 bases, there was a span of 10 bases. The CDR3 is CASSSLSLGYTF. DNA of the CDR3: TGTGCCAGCAGCTCCTTATCTCTTGGCTACACCTTC.

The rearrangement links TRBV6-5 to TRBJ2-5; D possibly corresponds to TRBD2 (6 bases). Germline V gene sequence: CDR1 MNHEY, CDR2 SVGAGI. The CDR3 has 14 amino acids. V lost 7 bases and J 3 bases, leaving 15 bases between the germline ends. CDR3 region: CASTPPGGKETQYF. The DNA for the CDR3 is TGTGCCAGCACTCCCCCCGGCGGGAAAGAGACCCAGTACTTC.

As DNA, the CDR3 is TGTGCCAGCAGCCGCACTAGGATCGAGACCCAGTACTTC. Amino acids: CASSRTRIETQYF. The chain joins TRBV11-1 to TRBJ2-5, with D perhaps TRBD2 (5 bases). The CDR3 runs 13 residues. The V gene's germline CDR1 is SGHAT and CDR2 FQDESV (reference sequence). V gave up 5 bases and J gave up 5 bases, with 12 bases separating them.

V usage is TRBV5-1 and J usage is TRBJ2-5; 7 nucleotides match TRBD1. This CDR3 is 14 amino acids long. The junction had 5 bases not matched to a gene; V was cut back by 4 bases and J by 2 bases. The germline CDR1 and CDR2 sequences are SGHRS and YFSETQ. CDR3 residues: CASSEQGKQETQYF. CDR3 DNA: TGCGCCAGCAGCGAACAGGGGAAACAAGAGACCCAGTACTTC. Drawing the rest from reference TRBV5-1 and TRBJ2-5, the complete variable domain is KAGVTQTPRYLIKTRGQQVTLSCSPISGHRSVSWYQQTPGQGLQFLFEYFSETQRNKGNFPGRFSGRQFSNSRSEMNVSTLELGDSALYLCASSEQGKQETQYFGPGTRLLVL.

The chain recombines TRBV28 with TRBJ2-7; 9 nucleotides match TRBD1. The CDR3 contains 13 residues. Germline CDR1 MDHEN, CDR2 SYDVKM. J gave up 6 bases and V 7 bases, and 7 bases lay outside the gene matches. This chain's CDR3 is CASTPQGASEQYF. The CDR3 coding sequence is TGTGCCAGCACCCCACAGGGGGCAAGCGAGCAGTACTTC.

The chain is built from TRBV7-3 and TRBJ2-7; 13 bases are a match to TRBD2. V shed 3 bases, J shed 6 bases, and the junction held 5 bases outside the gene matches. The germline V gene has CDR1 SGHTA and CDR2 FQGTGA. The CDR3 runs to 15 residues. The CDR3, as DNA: TGTGCCAGCAGCTTCGGACTAGCGGGAGAACGCGAGCAGTACTTC. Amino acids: CASSFGLAGEREQYF. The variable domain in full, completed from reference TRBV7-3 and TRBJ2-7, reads GAGVSQTPSNKVTEKGKYVELRCDPISGHTALYWYRQSLGQGPEFLIYFQGTGAADDSGLPNDRFFAVRPEGSVSTLKIQRTERGDSAVYLCASSFGLAGEREQYFGPGTRLTVT.

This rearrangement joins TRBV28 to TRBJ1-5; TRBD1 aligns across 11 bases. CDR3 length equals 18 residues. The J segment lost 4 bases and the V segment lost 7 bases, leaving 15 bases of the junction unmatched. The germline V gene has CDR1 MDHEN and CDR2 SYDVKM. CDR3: CASNRFGTGGLGNQPQHF. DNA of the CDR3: TGTGCCAGCAACCGCTTCGGGACAGGGGGGTTAGGGAATCAGCCCCAGCATTTT.

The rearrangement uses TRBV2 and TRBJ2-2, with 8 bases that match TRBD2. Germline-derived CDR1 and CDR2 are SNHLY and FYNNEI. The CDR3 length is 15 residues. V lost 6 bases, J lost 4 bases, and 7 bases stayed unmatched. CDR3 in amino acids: CASSGGSGTTGELFF. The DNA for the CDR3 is TGTGCCAGCAGCGGCGGTAGCGGGACCACCGGGGAGCTGTTTTTT. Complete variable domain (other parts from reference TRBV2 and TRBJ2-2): EPEVTQTPSHQVTQMGQEVILRCVPISNHLYFYWYRQILGQKVEFLVSFYNNEISEKSEIFDDQFSVERPDGSNFTLKIRSTKLEDSAMYFCASSGGSGTTGELFFGEGSRLTVL.

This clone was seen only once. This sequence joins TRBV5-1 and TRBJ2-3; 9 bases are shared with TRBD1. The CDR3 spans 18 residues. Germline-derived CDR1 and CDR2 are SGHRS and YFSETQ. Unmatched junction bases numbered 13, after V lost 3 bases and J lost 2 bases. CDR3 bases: TGCGCCAGCAGCTCCCACCCGACAGGGGGTCGTTTCACAGATACGCAGTATTTT. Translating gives CASSSHPTGGRFTDTQYF.

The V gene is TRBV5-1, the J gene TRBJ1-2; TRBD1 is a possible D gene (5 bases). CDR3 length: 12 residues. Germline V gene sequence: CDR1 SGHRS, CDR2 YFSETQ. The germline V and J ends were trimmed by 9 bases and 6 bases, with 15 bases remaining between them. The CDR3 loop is CAISSGTDGYTF. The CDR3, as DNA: TGCGCCATCTCTAGCGGGACGGATGGCTACACCTTC.

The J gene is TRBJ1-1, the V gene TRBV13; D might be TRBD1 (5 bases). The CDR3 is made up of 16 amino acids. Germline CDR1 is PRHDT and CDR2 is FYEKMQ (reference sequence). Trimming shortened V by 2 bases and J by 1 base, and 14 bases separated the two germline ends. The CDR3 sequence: CASSLRRGVKNTEAFF. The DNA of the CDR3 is TGTGCCAGCAGCTTAAGGCGGGGGGTTAAGAACACTGAAGCTTTCTTT.

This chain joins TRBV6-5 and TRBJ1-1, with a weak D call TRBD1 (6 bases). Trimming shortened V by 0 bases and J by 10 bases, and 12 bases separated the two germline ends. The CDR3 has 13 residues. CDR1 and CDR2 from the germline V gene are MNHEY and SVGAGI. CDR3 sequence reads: CASSYSSGVRAFF. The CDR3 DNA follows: TGTGCCAGCAGTTACTCGTCAGGGGTTAGAGCTTTCTTT.